This T cell receptor (beta chain) appears in the sequencing data of a study of shared clonotypes between healthy human individuals. Sequencing was performed with immunoSEQ multiplex PCR; in TCRdb, only in-frame clones are kept and a portion is missing. The table has millions of clones, 80% to 95% seen once. Donors, without exception, were Caucasian adults residing in Nashville, Tennessee. Germline assignment: CDR1 SGHDN and CDR2 FVKESK. This CDR3 contains 14 residues. V lost 3 bases to trimming and J lost 7 bases, with 16 bases between them. The clonotype originates from a man younger than 35 in good health. Some clones in this sample may be carry-over from other donors' samples. Sequences were obtained from naive CD4+ T cells from PBMCs. Subset reported: CD45RA+ positively selected. This chain joins TRBV14 and TRBJ2-7; D is uncertain. The CDR3 loop is CASSHSDLGGEQYF. Written as DNA, the CDR3 is TGTGCCAGCAGCCACTCCGACTTAGGTGGTGAGCAGTACTTC.